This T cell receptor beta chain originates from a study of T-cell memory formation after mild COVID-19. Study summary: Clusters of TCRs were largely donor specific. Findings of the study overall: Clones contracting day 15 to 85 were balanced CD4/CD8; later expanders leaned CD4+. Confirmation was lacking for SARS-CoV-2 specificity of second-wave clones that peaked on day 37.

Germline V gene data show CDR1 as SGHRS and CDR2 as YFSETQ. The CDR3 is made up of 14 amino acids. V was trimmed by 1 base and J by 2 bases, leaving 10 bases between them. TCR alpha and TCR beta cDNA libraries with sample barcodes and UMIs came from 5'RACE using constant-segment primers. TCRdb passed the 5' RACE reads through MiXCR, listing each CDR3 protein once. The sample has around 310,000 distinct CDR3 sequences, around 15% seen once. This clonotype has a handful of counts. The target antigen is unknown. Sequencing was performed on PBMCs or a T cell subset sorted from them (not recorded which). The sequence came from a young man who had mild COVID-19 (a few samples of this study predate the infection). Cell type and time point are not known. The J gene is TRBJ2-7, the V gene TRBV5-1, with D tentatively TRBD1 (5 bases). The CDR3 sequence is CASSLQGFPYEQYF. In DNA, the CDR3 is TGCGCCAGCAGCTTGCAGGGCTTCCCCTACGAGCAGTACTTC.